This T cell receptor beta chain was sequenced during a study of response to subunit inactivated influenza vaccine. MiXCR, applied by TCRdb to the RT-PCR reads, yields one record per CDR3 protein. The data show just under 550,000 distinct CDR3 sequences, approximately 24% seen once. Looked up from germline, CDR1 is SGHTA and CDR2 is FQGNSA. CDR3 length equals 14 residues. This clonotype was observed many times. At one boundary the junction diverges from the germline segment, which might be a read error. The same data also contributed to another study, on T cells expressing NK-cell markers. That work adds: Template switching by 5'RACE with UMIs generated the TCR beta cDNA. In several experiments, sorting was confined to alpha-beta TCR T cells through use of an anti-gamma-delta TCR antibody. As a fraction of CD8+ T cells, dominant NKG2C+ clonotypes reached roughly 1.0-7.5% in six donors. Where several donors were concerned, these clonotypes also led the CD3+CD56-NKG2C+ fraction.

The source material was CD4+ T cells sorted from PBMCs, sampled roughly 12 days after vaccination. The chain has TRBV7-2 and TRBJ2-3, with D hard to call. The source is a man in his fifties or sixties who received an inactivated influenza vaccine. The CDR3 sequence is CASSLGPSTDTQYF. The CDR3 DNA reads as TGCGCCAGCAGCTTAGGACCAAGCACAGATACGCAGTATTTT.